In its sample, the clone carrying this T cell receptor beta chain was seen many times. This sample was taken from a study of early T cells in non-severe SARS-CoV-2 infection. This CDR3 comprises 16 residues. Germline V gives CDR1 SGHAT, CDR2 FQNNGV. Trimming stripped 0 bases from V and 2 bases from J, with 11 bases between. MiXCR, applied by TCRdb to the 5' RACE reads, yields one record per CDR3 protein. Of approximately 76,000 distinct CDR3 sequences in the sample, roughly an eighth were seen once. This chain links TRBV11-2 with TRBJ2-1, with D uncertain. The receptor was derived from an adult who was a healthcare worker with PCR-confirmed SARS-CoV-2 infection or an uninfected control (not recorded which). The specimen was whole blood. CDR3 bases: TGTGCCAGCAGCTTAGACTTCGGAGAAGCCTACAATGAGCAGTTCTTC. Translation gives CASSLDFGEAYNEQFF. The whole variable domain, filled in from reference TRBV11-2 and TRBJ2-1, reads EAGVAQSPRYKIIEKRQSVAFWCNPISGHATLYWYQQILGQGPKLLIQFQNNGVVDDSQLPKDRFSAERLKGVDSTLKIQPAKLEDSAVYLCASSLDFGEAYNEQFFGPGTRLTVL.